The source of this TCR beta chain is a study of blood T cells in healthy people across ages. Next came a second PCR, run for about 6 to 11 cycles, which used a sample-barcoded 5' primer along with a J-beta primer mix. TCRdb used MiXCR to reprocess the 5' RACE reads, holding one entry per CDR3 protein. The sample lists about a million distinct CDR3 sequences, roughly 51% occurring once. Germline V gene sequence: CDR1 KGHDR, CDR2 SFDVKD. The V end lost 0 bases, the J end lost 2 bases, and 9 bases lay between the germline ends. CDR3 length equals 15 residues. The sample taken for sequencing was blood. The receptor's source is a woman aged 60-75 years in good health. V usage is TRBV24-1 and J usage is TRBJ2-5; a possible D gene is TRBD2 (5 bases). The CDR3 region is CATSDLIAPQETQYF. In nucleotides, the CDR3 is TGTGCCACCAGTGATTTGATAGCGCCACAAGAGACCCAGTACTTC.